The rows below give T cell receptor beta chains drawn from one sample of a study of control samples from healthy donors and cancer patients. The repertoire was sequenced with immunoSEQ multiplex PCR; TCRdb's copy has only in-frame clones and lacks some. The sample shows some 87,000 clones, 91% of them seen only once. Sequencing input: blood. The source is a man younger than 40 in good health. Each CDR3 is given with its conserved first and last residue. A D gene is named only where the DNA matches it firmly. Size values are once, few and many counts, or a class for expanded clones, and some rows have none.

clone size	D gene	V gene	J gene	CDR3 protein	CDR3 DNA
-	TRBD2	TRBV9	TRBJ2-5	CASSVAAREWETQYF	TGTGCCAGCAGCGTAGCTGCGCGGGAGTGGGAGACCCAGTACTTC
-	TRBD1	TRBV7-9	TRBJ1-6	CASSLRDRYNSPLHF	TGTGCCAGCAGCCTCCGGGACAGGTATAATTCACCCCTCCACTTT
-	-	TRBV24-1	TRBJ2-2	CATGRAGELFF	TGTGCCACGGGCAGGGCCGGGGAGCTGTTTTTT
-	TRBD1	TRBV5-1	TRBJ1-2	CASSLRDRGEGYTF	TGCGCCAGCAGCTTGAGGGACAGGGGAGAAGGCTACACCTTC
-	TRBD2	TRBV7-9	TRBJ2-5	CASTPGLAPGTQYF	TGTGCCAGCACCCCGGGACTAGCCCCAGGGACCCAGTACTTC
-	-	TRBV24-1	TRBJ1-5	CATSDSNPAQPQHF	TGTGCCACCAGTGATTCGAACCCAGCGCAGCCCCAGCATTTT
-	-	TRBV14	TRBJ2-3	CASSLSRVGWIPTDTQYF	TGTGCCAGCAGCCTTAGCAGGGTCGGGTGGATCCCCACAGATACGCAGTATTTT
-	TRBD2	TRBV4-1	TRBJ2-7	CASSQDLLAGGQVEQYF	TGCGCCAGCAGCCAAGATTTACTAGCGGGAGGTCAGGTCGAGCAGTACTTC
-	-	TRBV6-6	TRBJ2-7	CASSQTGRPYEQYF	TGTGCCAGCAGCCAAACAGGACGCCCCTACGAGCAGTACTTC
-	-	TRBV5-5	TRBJ1-5	CASSLDGGGSGNQPQHF	TGTGCCAGCAGCTTGGACGGGGGAGGCTCCGGCAATCAGCCCCAGCATTTT
once	TRBD1	TRBV24-1	TRBJ2-6	CATSRTGFTGANVLTF	TGTGCCACCTCTCGGACAGGGTTCACTGGGGCCAACGTCCTGACTTTC
-	-	TRBV18	TRBJ1-3	CASSLGTGNTIYF	TGTGCCAGCTCATTAGGGACCGGAAACACCATATATTTT
-	-	TRBV3-1/TRBV3-2	TRBJ2-1	CASAASLYNEQFF	TGTGCCAGCGCAGCGTCCCTCTACAATGAGCAGTTCTTC
-	TRBD2	TRBV7-2	TRBJ2-5	CASSLRLAGGKETQYF	TGTGCCAGCAGCTTGCGACTAGCGGGGGGGAAAGAGACCCAGTACTTC
-	TRBD1	TRBV6-5	TRBJ1-6	CASSGTGVAPLHF	TGTGCCAGCAGCGGGACAGGGGTTGCACCCCTCCACTTT
-	-	TRBV19	TRBJ2-3	CASSRTVVLTDTQYF	TGTGCCAGTAGCCGGACGGTGGTGCTCACAGATACGCAGTATTTT
-	-	TRBV10-3	TRBJ1-4	CAIKSGDEKLFF	TGTGCCATCAAATCGGGCGATGAAAAACTGTTTTTT
-	TRBD1	TRBV2	TRBJ2-7	CASDRDRGRDEQYF	TGTGCCAGCGACCGGGACAGGGGGCGCGACGAGCAGTACTTC
-	-	TRBV5-1	TRBJ1-1	CASSLEADTEAFF	TGCGCCAGCAGCTTGGAAGCGGACACTGAAGCTTTCTTT
once	-	TRBV3-1/TRBV3-2	TRBJ2-2	CASSQAGFAGELFF	TGTGCCAGCAGCCAAGCGGGTTTCGCCGGGGAGCTGTTTTTT
-	-	TRBV10-3	TRBJ1-2	CAISESQRNNYGYTF	TGTGCCATCAGTGAGTCGCAGAGAAATAACTATGGCTACACCTTC
-	-	TRBV4-2	TRBJ2-1	CASSQERLTSYNEQFF	TGTGCCAGCAGCCAAGAGAGACTAACCTCCTACAATGAGCAGTTCTTC
-	-	TRBV2	TRBJ1-2	CASNPARGHYGYTF	TGTGCCAGCAACCCCGCGCGAGGGCACTATGGCTACACCTTC
-	-	TRBV7-3	TRBJ2-1	CASSRDRASSYNEQFF	TGTGCCAGCAGCCGGGACCGGGCTAGCTCCTACAATGAGCAGTTCTTC
-	TRBD2	TRBV14	TRBJ2-1	CASSQGGRGEQFF	TGTGCCAGCAGCCAAGGTGGGAGGGGCGAGCAGTTCTTC
-	TRBD1	TRBV6-5	TRBJ1-1	CASSYGDRNTEAFF	TGTGCCAGCAGTTACGGGGACAGAAACACTGAAGCTTTCTTT
-	TRBD2	TRBV27	TRBJ2-5	CASSLGTSGETQYF	TGTGCCAGCAGTCTGGGGACTAGCGGGGAGACCCAGTACTTC
-	TRBD2	TRBV5-6	TRBJ2-3	CASSFPVAGTTDTQYF	TGTGCCAGCAGCTTCCCGGTAGCGGGAACCACAGATACGCAGTATTTT
-	-	TRBV28	TRBJ2-7	CASREVAYEQYF	TGTGCCAGCAGAGAGGTGGCCTACGAGCAGTACTTC
few	-	TRBV21-1	TRBJ2-7	CASRKGQGALEQYF	TGTGCCAGCAGAAAGGGGCAGGGGGCACTCGAGCAGTACTTC
-	TRBD1	TRBV24-1	TRBJ2-3	CATSDFPGTGHTDTQYF	TGTGCCACCAGTGATTTCCCCGGGACAGGGCACACAGATACGCAGTATTTT
few	-	TRBV4-3	TRBJ1-5	CASSPRAGRQPQHF	TGCGCCAGCAGCCCCCGAGCAGGGCGGCAGCCCCAGCATTTT
-	-	TRBV13	TRBJ2-2	CASSLTWANTGELFF	TGTGCCAGCAGCTTGACATGGGCGAACACCGGGGAGCTGTTTTTT
-	TRBD2	TRBV2	TRBJ2-2	CASSVVASGYTGELFF	TGTGCCAGCAGTGTGGTCGCTAGCGGATACACCGGGGAGCTGTTTTTT
-	-	TRBV7-9	TRBJ2-5	CASSLDRDQETQYF	TGTGCCAGCAGCTTAGATCGGGACCAAGAGACCCAGTACTTC
-	TRBD1	TRBV29-1	TRBJ1-4	CSVEGGGTGKGEKLFF	TGCAGCGTTGAAGGGGGCGGGACAGGGAAAGGGGAAAAACTGTTTTTT
-	-	TRBV5-1	TRBJ1-4	CASSSGPRATNEKLFF	TGCGCCAGCAGCTCGGGACCCCGAGCAACTAATGAAAAACTGTTTTTT
-	-	TRBV10-2	TRBJ2-7	CASSGQLSDEQYF	TGCGCCAGCAGTGGGCAGCTATCGGACGAGCAGTACTTC
once	-	TRBV7-8	TRBJ1-6	CASSLETGISPLHF	TGTGCCAGCAGCTTAGAGACAGGCATTTCACCCCTCCACTTT
-	TRBD2	TRBV28	TRBJ2-7	CASSSPGLVRGGLEQYF	TGTGCCAGCAGTTCACCGGGACTAGTTCGGGGGGGTCTGGAGCAGTACTTC